This passage covers 19 T cell receptor beta chains from one sample sequenced in a study of blood T cells in healthy people across ages. A second PCR, run for roughly 7 to 11 cycles, used a sample-barcoded 5' primer plus a J-beta primer mix. TCRdb re-called the 5' RACE reads with MiXCR, one entry per CDR3 protein. The sample yields 1.5 million to 2 million distinct CDR3 sequences, 28% seen once. What was sequenced was blood. The receptors come from a woman in her 30s in good health.

This clonotype showed up just a few times. The junction does not match germline at one end; this may be a read error. V and J are TRBV9 and TRBJ2-6; D is uncertain. The CDR3 covers 16 residues. CDR1 is SGDLS and CDR2 is YYNGEE in the germline V gene. The CDR3 spells CTSSVDHSSGANVLTF. CDR3 DNA: TGTACCAGCAGCGTAGACCACAGCTCTGGGGCCAACGTCCTGACTTTC. Based on the CDR3 plus reference TRBV9 and TRBJ2-6, the full variable domain is DSGVTQTPKHLITATGQRVTLRCSPRSGDLSVYWYQQSLDQGLQFLIQYYNGEERAKGNILERFSAQQFPDLHSELNLSSLELGDSALYFCTSSVDHSSGANVLTFGAGSRLTVL.

This clonotype was seen more than once but under ten times. The rearrangement uses TRBV28 and TRBJ2-1, with 11 bases aligning to TRBD1. Trimming at V came to 3 bases and at J to 3 bases, leaving 7 bases not matched to a gene. CDR3 length: 17 amino acids. Germline loops: CDR1 MDHEN, CDR2 SYDVKM. Written as DNA, the CDR3 is TGTGCCAGCAGTTTGTTTGAGGGGACAGGGGGCTACAATGAGCAGTTCTTC. As protein: CASSLFEGTGGYNEQFF. The full variable domain, with the rest looked up from reference TRBV28 and TRBJ2-1, is DVKVTQSSRYLVKRTGEKVFLECVQDMDHENMFWYRQDPGLGLRLIYFSYDVKMKEKGDIPEGYSVSREKKERFSLILESASTNQTSMYLCASSLFEGTGGYNEQFFGPGTRLTVL.

This clonotype was observed a handful of times. The DNA of the CDR3 is TGTGCCAGCAGCTTCCCACAGGGAAAGGCCAACGTCCTGACTTTC. Translation gives CASSFPQGKANVLTF. The chain carries TRBV7-9 and TRBJ2-6, with D possibly matching TRBD1 (6 bases). Germline V gene lookup returns CDR1 SEHNR and CDR2 FQNEAQ (reference sequence). V lost 3 bases to trimming and J lost 6 bases, with 12 bases between them. The CDR3 spans 15 residues.

The genes are TRBV20-1 and TRBJ2-1, with 8 bases lining up with TRBD2. There are 14 residues in the CDR3. Per the germline V gene, CDR1 is DFQATT and CDR2 is SNEGSKA (reference sequence). V shed 3 bases, J shed 6 bases, and the junction held 7 bases outside the gene matches. The CDR3 sequence is CSASFSGACNEQFF. The DNA for the CDR3 is TGCAGTGCTAGCTTTAGCGGGGCCTGCAATGAGCAGTTCTTC.

The chain links TRBV6-1 to TRBJ2-5, with 7 nucleotides matching TRBD1. J gave up 8 bases and V 6 bases, and 21 bases lay outside the gene matches. The V gene's germline CDR1 is MNHNS and CDR2 SASEGT. The CDR3 sequence is 17 residues long. The CDR3 bases are TGTGCCAGCAGAGGGTTAGATTCAGGGGGACGGAATGGAACCCAGTACTTC. This gives the protein CASRGLDSGGRNGTQYF.

Regarding this clonotype: This may come from a read error, since a much larger clone is one base off. The V and J genes are TRBV5-1 and TRBJ2-1; 11 positions agree with TRBD2. The junction had 10 bases not matched to a gene; V was cut back by 7 bases and J by 4 bases. CDR3 length: 16 amino acids. Per the germline V gene, CDR1 is SGHRS and CDR2 is YFSETQ. CDR3 protein: CASRGASGGFYNEQFF. Written as DNA, the CDR3 is TGCGCCAGCCGCGGGGCTAGCGGGGGGTTTTACAATGAGCAGTTCTTC.

This clonotype has more than one count but fewer than ten. The rearrangement joins TRBV4-3 to TRBJ2-3; TRBD2 is a possible D gene (6 bases). The CDR3 is 18 residues long. V was trimmed by 0 bases and J by 4 bases, leaving 20 bases between them. In germline, CDR1 is LGHNA, CDR2 YSLEER. The CDR3 spells CASSQDPKSWEESDTQYF. The CDR3 DNA sequence: TGCGCCAGCAGCCAAGACCCAAAGTCGTGGGAGGAATCAGATACGCAGTATTTT.

This chain uses TRBV5-1 with TRBJ1-1, with D unresolved. The CDR3 is 12 residues long. Trimming took 3 bases from V and 7 from J, leaving 10 bases between them. The germline CDR1 and CDR2 sequences are SGHRS and YFSETQ. CDR3 coding DNA: TGCGCCAGCAGCTACCAGGAGGATGAAGCTTTCTTT. Protein sequence: CASSYQEDEAFF. The variable domain in full, completed from reference TRBV5-1 and TRBJ1-1, reads KAGVTQTPRYLIKTRGQQVTLSCSPISGHRSVSWYQQTPGQGLQFLFEYFSETQRNKGNFPGRFSGRQFSNSRSEMNVSTLELGDSALYLCASSYQEDEAFFGQGTRLTVV.

Comments on this clonotype: At one end, the junction sequence differs from germline, possibly due to a read error. The rearrangement joins TRBV7-2 to TRBJ2-1; 9 bases fit TRBD2. Near its end, the DNA agrees better with TRBJ2-7, so the J call may be wrong. The germline CDR1 and CDR2 sequences are SGHTA and FQGNSA. CDR3 length: 16 residues. The CDR3, as DNA: TGTGCCGGCAGCTTCCCGACTAGCGGTTCCTACAATGAGCAGTACTTC. Residues: CAGSFPTSGSYNEQYF.

This clonotype showed up many times. This chain uses TRBV7-6 with TRBJ2-5; D uncertain. CDR1 is SGHVS and CDR2 is FNYEAQ in the germline V gene. The CDR3 contains 15 residues. The V and J ends lost 1 base and 1 base respectively, with 10 bases between them. The CDR3, as DNA: TGTGCCAGCAGCTTAGTCCGGGCAGCCCAAGAGACCCAGTACTTC. Amino acid sequence: CASSLVRAAQETQYF.

This clonotype appeared a single time. The chain joins TRBV10-3 to TRBJ1-1; 7 bases line up with TRBD1. V was pared by 5 bases and J by 2 bases, with 5 bases of the junction left unmatched. Germline values: CDR1 ENHRY, CDR2 SYGVKD. The CDR3 has 14 residues. The CDR3, as DNA: TGTGCCATCAGTCTGGACAGGACAAACACTGAAGCTTTCTTT. Amino acid sequence: CAISLDRTNTEAFF.

The gene calls are TRBV29-1 and TRBJ2-5; D tentatively reads TRBD1 or TRBD2 (6 bases each). The CDR3 has 14 amino acids. CDR1 and CDR2 from the germline V gene are SQVTM and ANQGSEA. Between the trimmed V and J ends, which lost 8 bases and 4 bases, there was a span of 20 bases. CDR3 residues: CSTVGGRVGETQYF. The CDR3 DNA reads TGCAGCACTGTGGGGGGCAGGGTAGGAGAGACCCAGTACTTC.

J is TRBJ2-1 and V is TRBV6-2 or TRBV6-3; TRBD1 or TRBD2 may be the D gene (5 bases each). Between the trimmed V and J ends, which lost 2 bases and 4 bases, there was a span of 12 bases. The CDR3 contains 15 residues. From germline, CDR1 is MNHEY and CDR2 SVGEGT. The CDR3 DNA reads as TGTGCCAGCAGTTACCAAAGGGACGGATACAATGAGCAGTTCTTC. Protein product: CASSYQRDGYNEQFF.

With regard to this clonotype: This clone may be a read error of a much larger clone one base away. This chain links TRBV6-2 or TRBV6-3 with TRBJ2-3; D unresolved. CDR1 is MNHEY, CDR2 SVGEGT, per germline. This CDR3 is 11 amino acids long. CDR3 region: CASGRTDAQYF. The CDR3 DNA follows: TGTGCCAGCGGTCGAACAGATGCGCAGTATTTT.

At least ten counts were recorded for this clonotype. V and J are TRBV4-1 and TRBJ2-2, with a weak D call TRBD1 (6 bases). Trimming took 1 base from V and 7 from J, leaving 13 bases between them. CDR3 size: 15 residues. CDR1 MGHRA and CDR2 YSYEKL come from the germline V gene. The CDR3 DNA is TGCGCCAGCAGCCAAGCTGGGGGCCGGGTCGGGGAGCTGTTTTTT. Translating gives CASSQAGGRVGELFF.

This clonotype occurred many times. The CDR3, as DNA: TGTGCCAGCAGCTCGACTGAATACGGGGGCTCCTACGAGCAGTACTTC. Protein sequence: CASSSTEYGGSYEQYF. The J gene is TRBJ2-7, the V gene TRBV7-9, with a possible D match to TRBD2 (6 bases). The CDR3 is 16 amino acids. Trimming left V 4 bases short and J 0 bases short, with 16 bases between. Germline V gives CDR1 SEHNR, CDR2 FQNEAQ (reference sequence).

The V call is TRBV6-2 or TRBV6-3, the J call TRBJ1-2, with TRBD1 matching over 7 bases. Trimming removed 7 bases from V and 4 bases from J; junction bases left unmatched: 9. Germline values: CDR1 MNHEY, CDR2 SVGEGT. CDR3 length equals 14 residues. As DNA, the CDR3 is TGTGCCAGCACCCGAACAGGGGCCTCCTATGGCTACACCTTC. It is translated as CASTRTGASYGYTF.

The chain uses TRBV20-1 and TRBJ2-4; D assignment may be TRBD1 or TRBD2 (7 bases each). From germline, CDR1 is DFQATT and CDR2 SNEGSKA (reference sequence). V was pared by 2 bases and J by 2 bases, with 16 bases between. CDR3 length equals 16 residues. The CDR3 region has the DNA TGCAGTGCTAGAACGACAGGGAGGGTACCCAAAAACATTCAGTACTTC. Protein sequence: CSARTTGRVPKNIQYF.

This clonotype occurred a few times. The J gene is TRBJ2-1, the V gene TRBV3-1; TRBD1 agrees at 9 bases. The CDR3 has 15 residues. Germline CDR1 reads LGHDT; CDR2 reads YNNKEL (reference sequence). The junction had 4 bases not matched to a gene; V was cut back by 3 bases and J by 4 bases. The CDR3 DNA sequence: TGTGCCAGCAGCCAGGGACAGGGCTTATACAATGAGCAGTTCTTC. This codes for CASSQGQGLYNEQFF.